The 3 T cell receptor beta chains reported below all come from one sample, sequenced in a study of shared clonotypes between healthy human individuals. Assay used: immunoSEQ multiplex PCR; TCRdb lists only in-frame clones, some missing. The repertoire consists of 950,000 to 1,100,000 clones, with around 75% occurring once and the leading ten covering about 1.5%. The sequenced sample was memory CD4+ T cells sorted from blood. Noted subset: CD45RA-negative fraction. The receptors were gathered from a man in his late teens or twenties in good health.

The rearrangement joins TRBV29-1 to TRBJ1-2, with TRBD1 matching over 8 bases. There are 11 residues in the CDR3. Germline assignment: CDR1 SQVTM and CDR2 ANQGSEA. With V trimmed by 6 bases and J by 4 bases, 1 base remained unmatched. The CDR3 protein is CSVGTGYGYTF. CDR3 coding DNA: TGCAGCGTAGGGACAGGCTATGGCTACACCTTC.

The chain employs TRBV27 and TRBJ1-5, with a possible D match to TRBD1 (6 bases). Trimming left V 8 bases short and J 5 bases short, with 19 bases between. CDR1 is MNHEY and CDR2 is SMNVEV in the germline V gene (reference sequence). The CDR3 is made up of 15 amino acids. The CDR3 spells CASGPRSGAHQPQHF. The CDR3 nucleotides read TGTGCCAGCGGTCCTCGGTCGGGGGCTCATCAGCCCCAGCATTTT.

V gene TRBV9 combines with J gene TRBJ2-1; a possible D gene is TRBD2 (5 bases). This CDR3 has 16 residues. From germline, CDR1 is SGDLS and CDR2 YYNGEE. V was shortened by 3 bases and J by 5 bases, with 18 bases between the two germline ends. CDR3 coding DNA: TGTGCCAGCAGCGCCCTCGGGATGGACCCAAACAATGAGCAGTTCTTC. Protein: CASSALGMDPNNEQFF.